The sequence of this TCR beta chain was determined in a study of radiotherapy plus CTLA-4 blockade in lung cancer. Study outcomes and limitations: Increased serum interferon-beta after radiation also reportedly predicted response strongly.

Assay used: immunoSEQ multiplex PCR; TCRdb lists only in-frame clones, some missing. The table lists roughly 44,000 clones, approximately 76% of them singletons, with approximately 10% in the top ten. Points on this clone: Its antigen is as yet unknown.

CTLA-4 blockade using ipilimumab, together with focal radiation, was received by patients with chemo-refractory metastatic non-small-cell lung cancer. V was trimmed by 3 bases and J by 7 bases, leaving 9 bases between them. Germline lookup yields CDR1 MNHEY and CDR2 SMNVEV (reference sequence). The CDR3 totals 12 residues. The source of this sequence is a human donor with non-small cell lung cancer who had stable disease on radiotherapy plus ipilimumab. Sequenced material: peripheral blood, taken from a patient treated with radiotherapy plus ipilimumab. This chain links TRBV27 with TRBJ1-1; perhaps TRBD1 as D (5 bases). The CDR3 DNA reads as TGTGCCAGCAGTTTCAGTGGGGGTGAAGCTTTCTTT. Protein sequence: CASSFSGGEAFF.